This T cell receptor (beta chain) was found in a study of cytomegalovirus exposure and HLA in healthy donors. On the study more broadly: One earlier analysis, a look at 150 million to 200 million T cells, found about 100 million unique TCR beta sequences. Regarding the study as a whole: Usually a TCR sequence was rare, but some public TCRs were found in many donors. Follow-up analysis found HLA locus-dependent TCR association rates, highest for DRB1 and lowest for HLA-C.

In regard to this clone: The antigen is undetermined.

13 Jbeta primers and 60 Vbeta primers were used for the PCR. Some clones are missing from TCRdb's copy, which holds only in-frame ones; the method was immunoSEQ multiplex PCR. This repertoire shows about 130,000 clones, 65% to 85% found once; its top ten account for roughly 3.8%. The V and J ends lost 6 bases and 4 bases, in that order; junction bases with no gene match: 8. Germline-derived CDR1 and CDR2 are SNHLY and FYNNEI. This CDR3 spans 14 amino acids. The receptor was isolated from a male donor in good health and CMV-seronegative. This sequence joins TRBV2 and TRBJ1-2; TRBD1 matches at 7 bases. Sequenced input: PBMCs. CDR3 in DNA: TGTGCCAGCAGGGAGGACAGGAACTCCTATGGCTACACCTTC. Its translation is CASREDRNSYGYTF.